This T cell receptor beta chain derives from a study of tumor-infiltrating lymphocytes in primary liver carcinoma. Study in general: Patients of both sexes were 30 to 69 years old. Samples produced roughly 3.65 to 8 million productive TCRbeta reads, comparable across tissue types. Whole-study results and caveats: In tumor-adjacent and tumor-blood pairs, overlap was lower than in tumor region pairs.

In addition to blood RNA drawn from unsorted whole blood, germline DNA was extracted. Researchers generated TCR beta cDNA from about 450 ng of total RNA, relying on a constant-region primer. Three nested multiplex PCR rounds of slightly modified ARM-PCR generated TCR beta libraries. The study ran its first two PCR rounds for approximately 11 cycles each, using TRBV1-TRBV30 forward primers and a C-beta reverse primer. Via MiXCR, TCRdb re-called the multiplex PCR reads, giving one row per CDR3 protein. The sample has approximately 320,000 distinct CDR3 sequences, around 50% seen once; the top ten hold approximately 17%. The CDR3 covers 13 residues. Deletions cut 5 bases from V and 12 bases from J, with 17 bases between. As concerns this clonotype: As yet, its antigen is unknown. It may be a read error: a sequence one base away is much more abundant.

This rearrangement joins TRBV12-3 or TRBV12-4 to TRBJ1-5; D not certain. This clonotype originated in a woman aged 25-40 years with primary liver carcinoma and hepatitis B virus infection. The specimen was peripheral blood. CDR3 DNA: TGTGCCAGCAGTCGGGGTGATAGCAACCGCCAGCATTTT. Residues: CASSRGDSNRQHF.